What follows is one TCR beta chain and its context. Its antigen is unidentified. Profiling relied on immunoSEQ multiplex PCR, and the TCRdb table lists in-frame clones only, not all of them. The sample contains some 64,000 clones, 90% to 95% of which appear only once. V gave up 3 bases and J gave up 1 base, with 9 bases separating them. The germline V gene has CDR1 MNHEY and CDR2 SMNVEV (reference sequence). The CDR3 runs 14 residues. This specimen belongs to a study of graft-versus-host responses after intestinal transplantation. Study-level information: All recipients were given anti-thymocyte globulin induction, and tacrolimus and steroids were then administered for three to four years.

General study points: GvH clones occurred in recipient marrow; some first appeared in ileum or blood.

This clonotype was sampled from a human donor who was the organ donor for an intestinal transplant. Specimen: unstimulated CD8+ T cells sorted from spleen or lymph node cells, collected before transplant. This sequence joins TRBV27 and TRBJ1-1; a weak D match, TRBD1 (5 bases). The CDR3: CASSFGGENTEAFF. The CDR3 DNA is TGTGCCAGCAGTTTTGGAGGGGAGAACACTGAAGCTTTCTTT.